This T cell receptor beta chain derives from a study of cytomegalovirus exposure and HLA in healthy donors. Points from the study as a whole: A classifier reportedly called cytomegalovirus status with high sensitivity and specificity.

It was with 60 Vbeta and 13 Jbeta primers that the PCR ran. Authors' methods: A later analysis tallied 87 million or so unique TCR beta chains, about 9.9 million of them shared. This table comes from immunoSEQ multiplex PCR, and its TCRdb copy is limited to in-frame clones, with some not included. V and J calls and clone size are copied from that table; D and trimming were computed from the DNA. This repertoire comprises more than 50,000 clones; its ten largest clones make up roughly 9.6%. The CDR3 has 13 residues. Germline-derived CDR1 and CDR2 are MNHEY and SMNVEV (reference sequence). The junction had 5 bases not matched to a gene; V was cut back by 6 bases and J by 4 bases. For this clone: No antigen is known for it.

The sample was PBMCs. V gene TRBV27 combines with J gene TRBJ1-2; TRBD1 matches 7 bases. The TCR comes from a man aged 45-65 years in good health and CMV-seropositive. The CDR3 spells CASRLDRSYGYTF. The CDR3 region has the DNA TGTGCCAGCAGACTGGACAGGTCCTATGGCTACACCTTC.